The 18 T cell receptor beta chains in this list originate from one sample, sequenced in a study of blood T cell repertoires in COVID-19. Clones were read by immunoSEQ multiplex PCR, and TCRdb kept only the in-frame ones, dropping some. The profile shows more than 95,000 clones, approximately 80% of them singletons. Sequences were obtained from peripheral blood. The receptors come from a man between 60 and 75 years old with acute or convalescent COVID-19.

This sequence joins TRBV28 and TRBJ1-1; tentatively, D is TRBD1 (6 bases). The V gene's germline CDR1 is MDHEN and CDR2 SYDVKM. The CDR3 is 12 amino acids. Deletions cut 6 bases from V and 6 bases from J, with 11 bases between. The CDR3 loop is CASSWTVSEAFF. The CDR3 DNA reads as TGTGCCAGCAGCTGGACAGTCTCTGAAGCTTTCTTT. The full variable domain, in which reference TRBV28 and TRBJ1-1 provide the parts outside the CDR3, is DVKVTQSSRYLVKRTGEKVFLECVQDMDHENMFWYRQDPGLGLRLIYFSYDVKMKEKGDIPEGYSVSREKKERFSLILESASTNQTSMYLCASSWTVSEAFFGQGTRLTVV.

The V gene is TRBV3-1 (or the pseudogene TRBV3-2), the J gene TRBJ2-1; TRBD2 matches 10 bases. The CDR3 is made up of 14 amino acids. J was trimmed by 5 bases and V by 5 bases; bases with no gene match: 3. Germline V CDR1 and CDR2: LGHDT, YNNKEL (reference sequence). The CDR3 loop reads CASSRTSGDNEQFF. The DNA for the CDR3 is TGTGCCAGCAGCAGGACTAGCGGTGACAATGAGCAGTTCTTC.

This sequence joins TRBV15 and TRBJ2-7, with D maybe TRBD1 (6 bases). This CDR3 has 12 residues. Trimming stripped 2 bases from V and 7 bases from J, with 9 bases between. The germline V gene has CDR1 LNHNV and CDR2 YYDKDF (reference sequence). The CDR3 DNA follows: TGTGCCACCAGCAGATTGCAGGGGGAGCAGTACGTC. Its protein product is CATSRLQGEQYV.

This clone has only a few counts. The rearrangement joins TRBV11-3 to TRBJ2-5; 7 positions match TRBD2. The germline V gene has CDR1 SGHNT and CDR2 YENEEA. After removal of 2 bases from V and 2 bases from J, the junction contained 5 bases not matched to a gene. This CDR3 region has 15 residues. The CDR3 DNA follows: TGTGCCAGCAGCTTAAGGAGGGAGGGGCAAGAGACCCAGTACTTC. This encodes CASSLRREGQETQYF. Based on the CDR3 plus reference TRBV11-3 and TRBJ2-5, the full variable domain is EAGVVQSPRYKIIEKKQPVAFWCNPISGHNTLYWYLQNLGQGPELLIRYENEEAVDDSQLPKDRFSAERLKGVDSTLKIQPAELGDSAVYLCASSLRREGQETQYFGPGTRLLVL.

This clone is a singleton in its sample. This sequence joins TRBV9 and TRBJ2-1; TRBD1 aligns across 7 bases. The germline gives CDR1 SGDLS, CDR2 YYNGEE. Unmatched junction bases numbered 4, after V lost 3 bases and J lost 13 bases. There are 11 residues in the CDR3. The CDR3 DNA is TGTGCCAGCAGCGCGGACAGGTTACAGTTCTTC. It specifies CASSADRLQFF.

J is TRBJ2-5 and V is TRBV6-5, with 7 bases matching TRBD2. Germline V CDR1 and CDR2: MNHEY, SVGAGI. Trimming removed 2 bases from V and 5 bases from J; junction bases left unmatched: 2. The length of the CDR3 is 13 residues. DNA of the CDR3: TGTGCCAGCAGTTACAGGGAGGGGGAGACCCAGTACTTC. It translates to CASSYREGETQYF.

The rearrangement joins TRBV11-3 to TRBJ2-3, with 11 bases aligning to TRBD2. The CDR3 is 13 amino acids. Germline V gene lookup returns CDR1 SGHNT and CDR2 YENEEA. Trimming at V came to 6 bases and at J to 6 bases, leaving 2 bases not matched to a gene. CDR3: CASSIAGGDTQYF. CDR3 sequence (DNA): TGTGCCAGCAGTATAGCGGGAGGGGATACGCAGTATTTT.

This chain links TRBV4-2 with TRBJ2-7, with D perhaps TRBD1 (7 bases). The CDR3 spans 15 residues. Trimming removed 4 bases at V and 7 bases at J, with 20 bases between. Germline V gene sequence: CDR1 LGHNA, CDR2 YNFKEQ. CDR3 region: CASSPGGTLEGEQYF. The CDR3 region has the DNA TGTGCCAGCAGCCCAGGGGGGACTCTTGAGGGGGAGCAGTACTTC.

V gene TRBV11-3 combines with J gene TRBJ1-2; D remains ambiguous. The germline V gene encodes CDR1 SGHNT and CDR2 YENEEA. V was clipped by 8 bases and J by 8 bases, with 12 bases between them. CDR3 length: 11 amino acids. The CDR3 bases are TGTGCCAGCGGAGGGTTGGGCGGCTACACCTTC. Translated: CASGGLGGYTF.

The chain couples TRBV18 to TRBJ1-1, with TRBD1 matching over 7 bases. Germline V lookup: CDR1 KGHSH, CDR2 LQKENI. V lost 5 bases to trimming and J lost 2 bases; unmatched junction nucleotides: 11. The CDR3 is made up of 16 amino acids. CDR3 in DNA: TGTGCCAGCTCATACACCCGAGACAGGGAAAACACTGAAGCTTTCTTT. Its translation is CASSYTRDRENTEAFF.

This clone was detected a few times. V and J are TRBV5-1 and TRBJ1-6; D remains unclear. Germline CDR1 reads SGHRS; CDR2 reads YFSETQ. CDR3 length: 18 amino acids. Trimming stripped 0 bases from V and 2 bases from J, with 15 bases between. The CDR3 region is CASSLGSGGRAYNSPLHF. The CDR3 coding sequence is TGCGCCAGCAGCTTGGGGTCAGGAGGGCGCGCCTATAATTCACCCCTCCACTTT. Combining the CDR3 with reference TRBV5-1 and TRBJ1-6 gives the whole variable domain KAGVTQTPRYLIKTRGQQVTLSCSPISGHRSVSWYQQTPGQGLQFLFEYFSETQRNKGNFPGRFSGRQFSNSRSEMNVSTLELGDSALYLCASSLGSGGRAYNSPLHFGNGTRLTVT.

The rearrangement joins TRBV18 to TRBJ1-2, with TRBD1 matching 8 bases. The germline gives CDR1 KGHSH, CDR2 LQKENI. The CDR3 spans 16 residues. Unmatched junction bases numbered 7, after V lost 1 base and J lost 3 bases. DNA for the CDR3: TGTGCCAGCTCACCACGAGGGACAGGCCTAGACTATGGCTACACCTTC. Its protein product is CASSPRGTGLDYGYTF.

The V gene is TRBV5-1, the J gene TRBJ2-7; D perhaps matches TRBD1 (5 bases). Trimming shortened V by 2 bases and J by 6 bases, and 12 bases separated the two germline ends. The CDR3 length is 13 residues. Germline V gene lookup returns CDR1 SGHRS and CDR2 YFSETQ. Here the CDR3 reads CASSFGQGSEQYV. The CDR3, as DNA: TGCGCCAGCAGCTTCGGGCAGGGAAGCGAGCAGTACGTC.

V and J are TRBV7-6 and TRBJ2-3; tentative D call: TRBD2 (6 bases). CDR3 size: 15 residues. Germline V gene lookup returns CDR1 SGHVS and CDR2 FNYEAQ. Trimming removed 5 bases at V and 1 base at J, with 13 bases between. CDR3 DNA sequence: TGTGCCAGCAGCCTGGGGGACTTCCGCACAGATACGCAGTATTTT. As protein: CASSLGDFRTDTQYF. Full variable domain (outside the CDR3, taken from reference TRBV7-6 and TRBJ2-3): GAGVSQSPRYKVTKRGQDVALRCDPISGHVSLYWYRQALGQGPEFLTYFNYEAQQDKSGLPNDRFSAERPEGSISTLTIQRTEQRDSAMYRCASSLGDFRTDTQYFGPGTRLTVL.

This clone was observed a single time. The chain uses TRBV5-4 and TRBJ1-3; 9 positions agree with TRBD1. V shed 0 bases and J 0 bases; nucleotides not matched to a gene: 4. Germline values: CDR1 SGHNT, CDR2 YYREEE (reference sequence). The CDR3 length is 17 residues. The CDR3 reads CASSLAGTGLSGNTIYF. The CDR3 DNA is TGTGCCAGCAGCTTGGCCGGGACAGGGCTCTCTGGAAACACCATATATTTT. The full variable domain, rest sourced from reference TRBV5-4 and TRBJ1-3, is ETGVTQSPTHLIKTRGQQVTLRCSSQSGHNTVSWYQQALGQGPQFIFQYYREEENGRGNFPPRFSGLQFPNYSSELNVNALELDDSALYLCASSLAGTGLSGNTIYFGEGSWLTVV.

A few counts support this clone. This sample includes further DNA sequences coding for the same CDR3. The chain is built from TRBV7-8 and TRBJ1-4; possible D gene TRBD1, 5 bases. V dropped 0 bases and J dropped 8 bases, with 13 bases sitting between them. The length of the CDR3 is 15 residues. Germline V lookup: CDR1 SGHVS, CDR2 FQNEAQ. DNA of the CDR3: TGTGCCAGCAGCTTAGCCGGGACCGGGGGGGAAAAACTGTTTTTT. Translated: CASSLAGTGGEKLFF.

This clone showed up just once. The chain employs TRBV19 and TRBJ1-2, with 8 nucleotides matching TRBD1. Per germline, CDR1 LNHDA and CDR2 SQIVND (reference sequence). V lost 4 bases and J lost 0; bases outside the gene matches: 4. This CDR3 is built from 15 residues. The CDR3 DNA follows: TGTGCCAGTAGTAAACAGGGGGGAGCTAACTATGGCTACACCTTC. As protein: CASSKQGGANYGYTF.

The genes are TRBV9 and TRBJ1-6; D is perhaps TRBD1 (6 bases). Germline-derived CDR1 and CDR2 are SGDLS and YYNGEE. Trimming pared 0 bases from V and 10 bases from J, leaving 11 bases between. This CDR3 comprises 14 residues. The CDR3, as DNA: TGTGCCAGCAGCGTAGGGGCAGGGGAATCACCCCTCCACTTT. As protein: CASSVGAGESPLHF.